Below are 17 T cell receptor beta chains sequenced from a single sample in a study of shared clonotypes between healthy human individuals. Repertoires were generated with immunoSEQ multiplex PCR, while TCRdb's copy carries only in-frame clones and drops some. The sample consists of roughly 1 million clones, 65% to 75% of them appearing once. Sequencing was performed on memory CD4+ T cells sorted from blood. Subset given: CD45RA-negative fraction. Receptor source: a man between 18 and 29 years old in good health.

The gene calls are TRBV11-2 and TRBJ2-3; no clear D. CDR1 and CDR2 (germline): SGHAT, FQNNGV. Trimming cost V 1 base and J 0 bases, with 17 bases left between them. The CDR3 loop spans 18 amino acids. The CDR3 region has the DNA TGTGCCAGCAGCTTAGGCGTCCAGGTTCGCCCTAGCACAGATACGCAGTATTTT. Translated, it gives CASSLGVQVRPSTDTQYF.

V gene TRBV7-2 combines with J gene TRBJ2-7; tentative D call: TRBD1 (6 bases). CDR3 length: 14 amino acids. The ends were cut back, 4 bases at V and 3 bases at J, with 13 bases in the middle. Germline V gene data show CDR1 as SGHTA and CDR2 as FQGNSA. CDR3 sequence: CASSYSGTLYEQYF. The DNA of the CDR3 is TGTGCCAGCAGCTATTCCGGGACACTCTACGAGCAGTACTTC.

The chain combines TRBV6-5 with TRBJ2-6; D is possibly TRBD1 (5 bases). This CDR3 is built from 15 residues. Germline V gene sequence: CDR1 MNHEY, CDR2 SVGAGI. Trimming took 4 bases from V and 2 from J, leaving 9 bases between them. The CDR3 coding sequence is TGTGCCAGCAGTTCCTCAGGGACTGGGGCCAACGTCCTGACTTTC. Its translation is CASSSSGTGANVLTF.

V and J are TRBV5-1 and TRBJ1-1, with 7 bases aligning to TRBD1. Germline CDR1 is SGHRS and CDR2 is YFSETQ. The V and J ends lost 5 bases and 7 bases, in that order; junction bases with no gene match: 14. The CDR3 consists of 15 residues. The CDR3 region has the DNA TGCGCCAGCAGTTACAGGGGAGGGCTTTGGGTTGAAGCTTTCTTT. This encodes CASSYRGGLWVEAFF.

This clone was observed a handful of times. Since a much larger clone is just one base distant, this may be a read error. The chain links TRBV11-2 to TRBJ2-5; D ambiguous. Germline values: CDR1 SGHAT, CDR2 FQNNGV. The V end was cut by 5 bases, the J end by 3 bases, with 4 bases between. The CDR3 totals 11 residues. CDR3 coding DNA: TGTGCCAGCAGCGTAAAAGAGACCCAGTACTTC. Its protein is CASSVKETQYF.

This clone appeared a few times. This rearrangement joins TRBV21-1 to TRBJ2-7. TRBV21-1 is marked as a pseudogene. CDR3 length: 14 residues. CDR3 bases: TGTGCCAGCAGTTCCCCTCGGATGGGCTACGAGCAGTACTTC. Its translation: CASSSPRMGYEQYF.

The chain links TRBV2 to TRBJ2-1; D unresolved. The length of the CDR3 is 13 residues. The germline V gene encodes CDR1 SNHLY and CDR2 FYNNEI. Between the trimmed V and J ends, which lost 6 bases and 8 bases, there was a span of 14 bases. CDR3 region: CASSARLIHEQFF. In DNA, the CDR3 is TGTGCCAGCAGCGCCCGCTTAATACATGAGCAGTTCTTC.

This sequence joins TRBV30 and TRBJ1-1; the D is unclear. The CDR3 runs to 15 residues. V dropped 0 bases and J dropped 4 bases, with 15 bases sitting between them. The germline CDR1 and CDR2 sequences are GTSNPN and SVGIG (reference sequence). The DNA of the CDR3 is TGTGCCTGGAGTGTACGGTCCAGGAAGGGCACTGAAGCTTTCTTT. Translation gives CAWSVRSRKGTEAFF.

The chain employs TRBV27 and TRBJ1-1; D unresolved. This CDR3 contains 15 residues. CDR1 is MNHEY, CDR2 SMNVEV, per germline (reference sequence). Trimming removed 3 bases from V and 1 base from J, with 12 bases in between. The CDR3 DNA follows: TGTGCCAGCAGTTTCGCGGCACAGCCGAACACTGAAGCTTTCTTT. It encodes CASSFAAQPNTEAFF.

A word on this clone: Other nucleotide sequences from this sample produce the same CDR3. V gene TRBV2 combines with J gene TRBJ2-7; no clear D gene. The V end was cut by 6 bases, the J end by 0 bases, with 12 bases between. The CDR3 has 14 amino acids. In germline, CDR1 is SNHLY, CDR2 FYNNEI. CDR3 sequence reads: CASSDRVSSYEQYF. CDR3 nucleotides: TGTGCCAGCAGCGATCGGGTTAGCTCCTACGAGCAGTACTTC.

The V and J genes are TRBV7-2 and TRBJ2-5; D is ambiguous. Germline loops: CDR1 SGHTA, CDR2 FQGNSA. The CDR3 totals 17 residues. V was cut by 0 bases and J by 0 bases, with 14 bases left in between. The CDR3 region has the DNA TGTGCCAGCAGCTTAGCTCTGGCGGTGTACCACCAAGAGACCCAGTACTTC. Amino acids: CASSLALAVYHQETQYF.

The chain combines TRBV18 with TRBJ1-1; D unclear. The CDR3 is made up of 15 amino acids. From germline, CDR1 is KGHSH and CDR2 LQKENI. V was trimmed by 4 bases and J by 4 bases, leaving 16 bases between them. DNA for the CDR3: TGTGCCAGCTCACTTCTAGACCCGGGTATCACTGAAGCTTTCTTT. Protein product: CASSLLDPGITEAFF.

The V gene is TRBV29-1, the J gene TRBJ2-7, with a possible D match to TRBD1 (6 bases). V dropped 5 bases and J dropped 3 bases, with 20 bases sitting between them. Germline V gene sequence: CDR1 SQVTM, CDR2 ANQGSEA. This CDR3 region has 15 residues. This chain's CDR3 is CSVNIGQGNFYEQYF. CDR3 DNA: TGCAGCGTTAACATTGGGCAGGGGAATTTCTACGAGCAGTACTTC.

The chain has TRBV14 and TRBJ1-6; 7 bases fit TRBD1. The germline V gene has CDR1 SGHDN and CDR2 FVKESK. Unmatched junction bases numbered 7, after V lost 1 base and J lost 10 bases. This CDR3 comprises 15 residues. The CDR3 DNA reads TGTGCCAGCAGCCAAGCTGCAGGGGGAATATCACCCCTCCACTTT. This sequence encodes CASSQAAGGISPLHF.

The J gene is TRBJ2-1, the V gene TRBV15; D is unresolved. Looked up from germline, CDR1 is LNHNV and CDR2 is YYDKDF (reference sequence). Trimming took off 1 base at V and 7 bases at J, with 11 bases between the two ends. This CDR3 has 14 amino acids. CDR3 DNA: TGTGCCACCAGCAGAGGAAGGTTACCTAATGAGCAGTTCTTC. Amino acids: CATSRGRLPNEQFF.

CDR3 region: CASSPWTGSSYNEQFF. CDR3 DNA sequence: TGTGCCAGCTCACCGTGGACAGGGAGCTCCTACAATGAGCAGTTCTTC. The rearrangement uses TRBV18 and TRBJ2-1; 8 nucleotides align to TRBD1. Trimming removed 3 bases from V and 0 bases from J; junction bases left unmatched: 4. The CDR3 consists of 16 residues. Germline CDR1 reads KGHSH; CDR2 reads LQKENI.

About this clone: A read error may explain this, as a much larger clone is one base away. This chain uses TRBV6-6 with TRBJ1-2; D is unresolved. Germline loops: CDR1 MNHNY, CDR2 SVGAGI (reference sequence). V dropped 4 bases and J dropped 2 bases, with 8 bases sitting between them. The CDR3 is made up of 13 amino acids. DNA for the CDR3: TGTGCCAGCAGTTGGACGGGGAACTATGGCTACACCTTC. It specifies CASSWTGNYGYTF.